This T cell receptor (beta chain) was retrieved from a study of T cell clusters in autoimmune cytopenias. The CDR3 is 15 residues long. Germline V CDR1 and CDR2: SGHDN, FVKESK. Multiplex touch-down PCR amplified TRB using TRB-A and TRB-B pools in one tube. TCRdb re-called the multiplex PCR reads, yielding one record per CDR3 amino acid sequence without DNA. This sample's clone table lists several thousand distinct CDR3 sequences. TRB was amplified from about 260 ng of peripheral blood genomic DNA per sample. This sample was also put to use in a study of T cell repertoires in aging, cancer and after chemotherapy.

The sample taken for sequencing was peripheral blood. This sequence joins TRBV14 and TRBJ2-7. This TCR came from a human donor with chronic lymphocytic leukemia. The donor label of this sample is uncertain. CDR3 sequence: CASSQIRTGPYEQYF.